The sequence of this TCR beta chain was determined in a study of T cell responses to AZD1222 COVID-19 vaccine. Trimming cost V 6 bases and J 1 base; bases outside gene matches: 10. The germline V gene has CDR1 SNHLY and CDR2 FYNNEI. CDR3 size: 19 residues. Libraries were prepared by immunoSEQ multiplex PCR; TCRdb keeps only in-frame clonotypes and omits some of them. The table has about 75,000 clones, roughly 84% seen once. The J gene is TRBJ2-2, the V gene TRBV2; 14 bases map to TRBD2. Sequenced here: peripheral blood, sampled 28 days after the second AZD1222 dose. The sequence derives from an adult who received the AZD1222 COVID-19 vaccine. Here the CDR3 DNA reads TGTGCCAGCAGACTTACCCCTGGACTAGCGGGGGGGAACACCGGGGAGCTGTTTTTT. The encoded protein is CASRLTPGLAGGNTGELFF. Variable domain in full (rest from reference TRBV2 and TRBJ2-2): EPEVTQTPSHQVTQMGQEVILRCVPISNHLYFYWYRQILGQKVEFLVSFYNNEISEKSEIFDDQFSVERPDGSNFTLKIRSTKLEDSAMYFCASRLTPGLAGGNTGELFFGEGSRLTVL.